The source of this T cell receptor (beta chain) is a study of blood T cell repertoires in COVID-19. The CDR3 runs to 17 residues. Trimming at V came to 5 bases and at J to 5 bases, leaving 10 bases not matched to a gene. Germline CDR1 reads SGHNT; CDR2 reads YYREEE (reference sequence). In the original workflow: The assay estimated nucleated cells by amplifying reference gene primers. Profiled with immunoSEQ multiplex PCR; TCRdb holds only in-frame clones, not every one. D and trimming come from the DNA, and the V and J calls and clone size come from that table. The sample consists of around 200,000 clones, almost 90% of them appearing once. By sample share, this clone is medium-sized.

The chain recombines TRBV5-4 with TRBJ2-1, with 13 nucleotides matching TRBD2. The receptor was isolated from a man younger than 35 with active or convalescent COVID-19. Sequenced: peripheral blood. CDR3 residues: CASRKKLAGGPDNEQFF. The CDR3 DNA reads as TGTGCCAGCAGAAAAAAACTAGCGGGAGGGCCCGACAATGAGCAGTTCTTC.